Each of the 32 T cell receptor beta chains below was sequenced from the same sample in a study of T cell responses to AZD1222 COVID-19 vaccine. Repertoires were generated with immunoSEQ multiplex PCR, while TCRdb's copy carries only in-frame clones and drops some. The repertoire holds about 200,000 clones, with approximately 86% as singletons. Here the sequenced sample was peripheral blood, taken on day 0 of AZD1222 vaccination. The receptors stem from an adult in good health.

As to this clone: The sample holds other DNA sequences that translate to the same CDR3. This sequence joins TRBV5-1 and TRBJ2-7; D call uncertain. The V and J ends lost 4 bases and 3 bases respectively, with 5 bases between them. The V gene's germline CDR1 is SGHRS and CDR2 YFSETQ. This CDR3 comprises 11 residues. The CDR3 loop is CASSLNYEQYF. The CDR3 DNA sequence: TGCGCCAGCAGCCTTAACTACGAGCAGTACTTC.

This clone was counted once. The rearrangement joins TRBV30 to TRBJ1-6, with D tentatively TRBD1 (5 bases). The V gene's germline CDR1 is GTSNPN and CDR2 SVGIG (reference sequence). V shed 4 bases and J shed 9 bases, with 25 bases lying between them. This CDR3 spans 17 amino acids. The chain's CDR3 is CAWIRDDLSSYGSPLHF. The CDR3 bases are TGTGCCTGGATCCGGGACGACCTCAGCTCCTATGGTTCACCCCTCCACTTT.

The count of this clone is one. The chain uses TRBV6-1 and TRBJ1-2; no clear D. Germline CDR1 reads MNHNS; CDR2 reads SASEGT. The V end lost 3 bases, the J end lost 4 bases, and 9 bases lay between the germline ends. This CDR3 comprises 13 residues. The CDR3 protein is CASSDRPPYGYTF. The CDR3, as DNA: TGTGCCAGCAGTGACAGGCCGCCCTATGGCTACACCTTC.

This clone was seen once. Here the CDR3 reads CASSQDWTGSSYEQYF. CDR3 in DNA: TGCGCCAGCAGCCAAGATTGGACAGGGAGCTCCTACGAGCAGTACTTC. The chain has TRBV4-1 and TRBJ2-7; 8 bases are shared with TRBD1. This CDR3 contains 16 residues. Germline V gene data show CDR1 as MGHRA and CDR2 as YSYEKL. V was clipped by 0 bases and J by 0 bases; unmatched bases: 4.

The chain combines TRBV5-1 with TRBJ1-4; the D is unclear. Trimming removed 4 bases from V and 4 bases from J, with 11 bases in between. The CDR3 is 14 amino acids. CDR1 and CDR2 (germline): SGHRS, YFSETQ. The CDR3 bases are TGCGCCAGCAGCCCTAGATCCCTTAATGAAAAACTGTTTTTT. Its translation: CASSPRSLNEKLFF.

The chain carries TRBV3-1 (or the pseudogene TRBV3-2) and TRBJ2-3, with TRBD2 as a possible D gene (5 bases). CDR1 is LGHDT and CDR2 is YNNKEL in the germline V gene (reference sequence). The ends were cut back, 0 bases at V and 4 bases at J, with 5 bases in the middle. The CDR3 is 13 amino acids. The CDR3 bases are TGTGCCAGCAGCCAAGAACTAGCAGATACGCAGTATTTT. Protein product: CASSQELADTQYF.

The V call is TRBV5-6, the J call TRBJ1-2; 8 bases are shared with TRBD1. Trimming cost V 3 bases and J 3 bases; bases outside gene matches: 4. CDR1 and CDR2 from the germline V gene are SGHDT and YYEEEE. The CDR3 runs to 14 residues. CDR3 nucleotide sequence: TGTGCCAGCAGCTGGACAGGGCCTCACTATGGCTACACCTTC. This codes for CASSWTGPHYGYTF.

The rearrangement uses TRBV7-3 and TRBJ1-1; TRBD1 matches 9 bases. The CDR3 runs to 16 residues. Trimming at V came to 2 bases and at J to 3 bases, leaving 7 bases not matched to a gene. The germline gives CDR1 SGHTA, CDR2 FQGTGA. The CDR3 loop is CASSLAGQGLDTEAFF. The DNA of the CDR3 is TGTGCCAGCAGCTTAGCTGGACAGGGGTTAGACACTGAAGCTTTCTTT.

This CDR3 is CASRQGLADRTDTQYF. The CDR3 bases are TGTGCCAGCAGACAGGGACTAGCGGACCGCACAGATACGCAGTATTTT. The chain has TRBV7-9 and TRBJ2-3; 11 bases are shared with TRBD2. This CDR3 has 16 residues. Losses at the gene ends were 6 bases for V and 1 base for J; bases not matched to a gene: 6. CDR1 is SEHNR and CDR2 is FQNEAQ in the germline V gene (reference sequence).

On this clone itself: This same CDR3 is encoded by further DNA sequences in the sample. V is TRBV9 and J is TRBJ2-5, with D unresolved. Between the trimmed V and J ends, which lost 2 bases and 1 base, there was a span of 6 bases. Germline V gene data show CDR1 as SGDLS and CDR2 as YYNGEE. This CDR3 is built from 13 residues. The CDR3 sequence: CASSVGGQETQYF. The CDR3 DNA follows: TGTGCCAGCAGCGTTGGCGGCCAAGAGACCCAGTACTTC.

The chain is built from TRBV6-4 and TRBJ1-4; the match to TRBD1 covers 9 bases. Germline-derived CDR1 and CDR2 are MRHNA and SNTAGT. This CDR3 has 16 residues. V dropped 2 bases and J dropped 8; count of bases not matched to a gene: 9. The CDR3 DNA sequence: TGTGCCAGCAGTGACGGAACTGGACAGGGGAACGAAAAACTGTTTTTT. Translating it yields CASSDGTGQGNEKLFF.

The chain is built from TRBV4-1 and TRBJ2-2, with 12 bases that match TRBD1. Germline V gene data show CDR1 as MGHRA and CDR2 as YSYEKL. The V and J ends lost 3 bases and 4 bases, in that order; junction bases with no gene match: 12. The CDR3 totals 19 residues. CDR3 bases: TGCGCCAGCAGCCACCCCGGGACAGGGGGCTCCATGGGCACCGGGGAGCTGTTTTTT. It is translated as CASSHPGTGGSMGTGELFF.

The chain is built from TRBV11-3 and TRBJ1-1; D unclear. The CDR3 sequence is 14 residues long. The germline CDR1 and CDR2 sequences are SGHNT and YENEEA. The germline V and J ends were trimmed by 1 base and 2 bases, with 8 bases remaining between them. The CDR3 coding sequence is TGTGCCAGCAGCTTAGGACAAGATAACACTGAAGCTTTCTTT. Its protein product is CASSLGQDNTEAFF.

V is TRBV11-2 and J is TRBJ1-1; D is unresolved. Germline loops: CDR1 SGHAT, CDR2 FQNNGV. Deletions cut 0 bases from V and 4 bases from J, with 15 bases between. The CDR3 totals 16 residues. The CDR3, as DNA: TGTGCCAGCAGCTTAGATCCCTCCAGAGGAGGCACTGAAGCTTTCTTT. Residues: CASSLDPSRGGTEAFF. The full variable domain, in which reference TRBV11-2 and TRBJ1-1 provide the parts outside the CDR3, is EAGVAQSPRYKIIEKRQSVAFWCNPISGHATLYWYQQILGQGPKLLIQFQNNGVVDDSQLPKDRFSAERLKGVDSTLKIQPAKLEDSAVYLCASSLDPSRGGTEAFFGQGTRLTVV.

The V gene is TRBV28, the J gene TRBJ1-4; D is unclear. V was clipped by 3 bases and J by 3 bases, with 8 bases between them. CDR1 is MDHEN, CDR2 SYDVKM, per germline. This CDR3 has 14 residues. DNA for the CDR3: TGTGCCAGCAGTTTTCTGGACGCTAATGAAAAACTGTTTTTT. It codes for CASSFLDANEKLFF. Filled out from reference TRBV28 and TRBJ1-4, the complete variable domain reads DVKVTQSSRYLVKRTGEKVFLECVQDMDHENMFWYRQDPGLGLRLIYFSYDVKMKEKGDIPEGYSVSREKKERFSLILESASTNQTSMYLCASSFLDANEKLFFGSGTQLSVL.

Here the CDR3 DNA reads TGTGCCAGCAGCCAGGCAGGGGGACTAGCGGTCTACGAGCAGTACTTC. It yields the protein CASSQAGGLAVYEQYF. This chain uses TRBV7-2 with TRBJ2-7; TRBD2 matches at 11 bases. This CDR3 is built from 16 residues. With V trimmed by 5 bases and J by 3 bases, 9 bases remained unmatched. Germline V gene data show CDR1 as SGHTA and CDR2 as FQGNSA.

This sequence joins TRBV27 and TRBJ1-4, with D tentatively TRBD1 (6 bases). Trimming cost V 6 bases and J 1 base, with 12 bases left between them. This CDR3 spans 15 amino acids. Germline values: CDR1 MNHEY, CDR2 SMNVEV (reference sequence). This CDR3 is CASRSQGVTNEKLFF. The CDR3 nucleotides read TGTGCCAGCAGGTCACAGGGTGTAACTAATGAAAAACTGTTTTTT. The variable domain in full, completed from reference TRBV27 and TRBJ1-4, reads EAQVTQNPRYLITVTGKKLTVTCSQNMNHEYMSWYRQDPGLGLRQIYYSMNVEVTDKGDVPEGYKVSRKEKRNFPLILESPSPNQTSLYFCASRSQGVTNEKLFFGSGTQLSVL.

The chain joins TRBV5-1 to TRBJ2-2, with D maybe TRBD1 (6 bases). Trimming removed 2 bases at V and 0 bases at J, with 11 bases between. Germline CDR1 reads SGHRS; CDR2 reads YFSETQ. The CDR3 length is 16 residues. In DNA form, the CDR3 reads TGCGCCAGCAGCTTACAGGGTGGAACGAACACCGGGGAGCTGTTTTTT. This encodes CASSLQGGTNTGELFF.

This clone came up a few times. This chain connects TRBV7-2 to TRBJ2-7, with 8 bases aligning to TRBD2. V lost 1 base and J lost 2; bases outside the gene matches: 7. Per the germline V gene, CDR1 is SGHTA and CDR2 is FQGNSA. The CDR3 covers 16 residues. The CDR3 loop is CASSLGSGVIPYEQYF. CDR3 in DNA: TGTGCCAGCAGCTTAGGTAGCGGGGTAATCCCCTACGAGCAGTACTTC.

This clone is a singleton in its sample. In the same sample, other DNA sequences code for this CDR3. The chain uses TRBV7-2 and TRBJ1-2; weak D call: TRBD1 (6 bases). The germline V gene encodes CDR1 SGHTA and CDR2 FQGNSA. Trimming shortened V by 2 bases and J by 1 base, and 8 bases separated the two germline ends. The CDR3 runs to 14 residues. The CDR3 is CASSLRQDNYGYTF. CDR3 nucleotides: TGTGCCAGCAGCTTACGACAGGATAACTATGGCTACACCTTC.

This clone was seen a few times. The rearrangement links TRBV7-3 to TRBJ2-2, with 15 nucleotides matching TRBD2. The V and J ends lost 6 bases and 6 bases, in that order; junction bases with no gene match: 17. Germline CDR1 reads SGHTA; CDR2 reads FQGTGA. There are 20 residues in the CDR3. CDR3 region: CASRRRPGLAGGLGSGELFF. The CDR3 DNA follows: TGTGCCAGCAGACGACGCCCCGGACTAGCGGGGGGGCTAGGGTCCGGGGAGCTGTTTTTT.

This clone has a single count. The gene calls are TRBV29-1 and TRBJ2-7; TRBD1 agrees at 12 bases. The CDR3 sequence is 14 residues long. The germline CDR1 and CDR2 sequences are SQVTM and ANQGSEA. V dropped 5 bases and J dropped 5; count of bases not matched to a gene: 7. CDR3 in amino acids: CSVRGQGARDEQYF. CDR3 in DNA: TGCAGCGTTCGGGGACAGGGGGCAAGGGACGAGCAGTACTTC.

This clone was observed once. The chain carries TRBV30 and TRBJ1-1, with D perhaps TRBD1 (6 bases). The germline V and J ends were trimmed by 2 bases and 3 bases, with 10 bases remaining between them. The germline gives CDR1 GTSNPN, CDR2 SVGIG (reference sequence). The CDR3 is made up of 13 amino acids. CDR3 nucleotides: TGTGCCTGGAGTCCTAGGGGGGACACTGAAGCTTTCTTT. Translation: CAWSPRGDTEAFF.

The CDR3 DNA is TGTGCCAGCAGTGTGGGGACTATCAATGAGCAGTTCTTC. Encoded protein: CASSVGTINEQFF. The V and J genes are TRBV12-3 or TRBV12-4 and TRBJ2-1, with 7 nucleotides matching TRBD2. The CDR3 sequence is 13 residues long. V gave up 5 bases and J gave up 6 bases; unmatched junction bases: 4.

This sequence joins TRBV2 and TRBJ2-7; 7 bases agree with TRBD1. The CDR3 runs 13 residues. V lost 5 bases, J lost 3 bases, and 4 bases stayed unmatched. In germline, CDR1 is SNHLY, CDR2 FYNNEI. Written as DNA, the CDR3 is TGTGCCAGCAGTAGCCGGGACAGCTACGAGCAGTACTTC. Its protein product is CASSSRDSYEQYF.

CDR3 in DNA: TGTGCCAGCAGCCCATGGGACACCCCAGGATCCTACGAGCAGTACTTC. Its protein is CASSPWDTPGSYEQYF. The chain links TRBV14 to TRBJ2-7, with D possibly being TRBD1 (6 bases). The CDR3 is made up of 16 amino acids. V dropped 4 bases and J dropped 1 base, with 17 bases sitting between them. The V gene's germline CDR1 is SGHDN and CDR2 FVKESK.

The J gene is TRBJ1-1, the V gene TRBV6-5; D not certain. Germline V gene sequence: CDR1 MNHEY, CDR2 SVGAGI. Trimming cost V 0 bases and J 1 base, with 12 bases left between them. The CDR3 covers 16 residues. CDR3 sequence (DNA): TGTGCCAGCAGTTACTCCGAAGTTCGGGAGAACACTGAAGCTTTCTTT. Its translation: CASSYSEVRENTEAFF.

This sequence joins TRBV10-3 and TRBJ2-1; TRBD2 aligns across 8 bases. This CDR3 is 12 amino acids long. Germline V gives CDR1 ENHRY, CDR2 SYGVKD. Trimming took 9 bases from V and 5 from J; bases not matched to a gene: 3. The DNA of the CDR3 is TGTGCCATATCAGCGGGGGACAATGAGCAGTTCTTC. Protein: CAISAGDNEQFF.

The chain joins TRBV6-2 or TRBV6-3 to TRBJ1-1; possibly TRBD1 for D (5 bases). V was trimmed by 6 bases and J by 6 bases, leaving 17 bases between them. Germline CDR1 reads MNHEY; CDR2 reads SVGEGT. CDR3 length: 14 amino acids. CDR3 region: CASSPPTGVAEAFF. CDR3 DNA: TGTGCCAGCAGCCCCCCAACAGGCGTAGCTGAAGCTTTCTTT.

The gene calls are TRBV5-1 and TRBJ1-2; 10 nucleotides agree with TRBD1. The junction had 7 bases not matched to a gene; V was cut back by 0 bases and J by 8 bases. CDR1 and CDR2 from the germline V gene are SGHRS and YFSETQ. This CDR3 comprises 15 residues. For the CDR3, the DNA is TGCGCCAGCAGCTTGGATTATGGGACAGGGGTCGGCTACACCTTC. Protein sequence: CASSLDYGTGVGYTF.

The chain links TRBV19 to TRBJ1-2, with no clear D. From germline, CDR1 is LNHDA and CDR2 SQIVND (reference sequence). Trimming took off 3 bases at V and 4 bases at J, with 12 bases between the two ends. The CDR3 is 14 residues long. CDR3 DNA: TGTGCCAGTAGTATCCCGACCTCGCTCTATGGCTACACCTTC. This codes for CASSIPTSLYGYTF.

V gene TRBV4-1 combines with J gene TRBJ1-6, with 7 positions matching TRBD1. Germline lookup yields CDR1 MGHRA and CDR2 YSYEKL. The junction had 5 bases not matched to a gene; V was cut back by 0 bases and J by 3 bases. This CDR3 contains 17 residues. The CDR3 nucleotides read TGCGCCAGCAGCCAAGATGGGACAGCTTACTATAATTCACCCCTCCACTTT. It encodes CASSQDGTAYYNSPLHF.